The rows below give T cell receptor beta chains drawn from one sample of a study of T-cell memory formation after mild COVID-19. TCRdb ran MiXCR on the 5' RACE reads and lists one entry per CDR3 protein. This repertoire shows fewer than 400,000 distinct CDR3 sequences, 10% to 15% found once; its top ten account for roughly 23%. The sample comprised PBMCs or a T cell subset sorted from them (not recorded which). Source of these receptors: a man aged 18 to 29 who had mild COVID-19 (a few samples of this study predate the infection). Cell type and time point are not known. The CDR3 runs from the conserved cysteine through the conserved F or W. A D gene is named only where the DNA matches it firmly. For some rows the clone size is stated as once, few or many, or as a class when expanded; others skip it.

v_gene: TRBV7-2; j_gene: TRBJ1-1; abundance: -; d_gene: TRBD1; CDR3aa: CASSPQDRANTEAFF; CDR3nt: TGTGCCAGCAGCCCCCAAGACAGGGCGAACACTGAAGCTTTCTTT
v_gene: TRBV28; j_gene: TRBJ1-1; abundance: few; d_gene: -; CDR3aa: CAIRSAGRSEAFF; CDR3nt: TGTGCCATAAGGTCGGCGGGAAGATCTGAAGCTTTCTTT
v_gene: TRBV11-3; j_gene: TRBJ2-1; abundance: -; d_gene: -; CDR3aa: CASSAGAYNEQFF; CDR3nt: TGTGCCAGCAGCGCGGGGGCTTACAATGAGCAGTTCTTC
v_gene: TRBV5-1; j_gene: TRBJ2-3; abundance: many; d_gene: -; CDR3aa: CASSLGLTAADTQYF; CDR3nt: TGCGCCAGCAGCTTGGGACTTACGGCGGCAGATACGCAGTATTTT
v_gene: TRBV20-1; j_gene: TRBJ2-1; abundance: -; d_gene: TRBD1; CDR3aa: CSASKTGENEQFF; CDR3nt: TGCAGTGCTAGCAAGACAGGGGAAAATGAGCAGTTCTTC
v_gene: TRBV5-1; j_gene: TRBJ2-2; abundance: -; d_gene: -; CDR3aa: CASKDSPTSGELFF; CDR3nt: TGCGCCAGCAAGGACAGCCCCACGTCCGGGGAGCTGTTTTTT
v_gene: TRBV4-2; j_gene: TRBJ2-3; abundance: few; d_gene: TRBD2; CDR3aa: CASSQDGTSGDTQYF; CDR3nt: TGTGCCAGCAGCCAAGATGGGACTAGCGGAGATACGCAGTATTTT
v_gene: TRBV4-1; j_gene: TRBJ2-7; abundance: -; d_gene: -; CDR3aa: CASSQDKRDGDYEQYF; CDR3nt: TGCGCCAGCAGCCAGGATAAACGGGACGGAGACTACGAGCAGTACTTC
v_gene: TRBV27; j_gene: TRBJ2-1; abundance: -; d_gene: TRBD2; CDR3aa: CASSSRPGLAGNNEQFF; CDR3nt: TGTGCCAGCAGTTCCCGCCCGGGACTAGCGGGGAACAATGAGCAGTTCTTC
v_gene: TRBV7-3; j_gene: TRBJ2-1; abundance: many; d_gene: -; CDR3aa: CASSPSLSPSYNEQFF; CDR3nt: TGTGCCAGCAGCCCCTCGCTTAGCCCGTCCTACAATGAGCAGTTCTTC
v_gene: TRBV7-9; j_gene: TRBJ2-5; abundance: -; d_gene: -; CDR3aa: CASSPRGGGETQYF; CDR3nt: TGTGCCAGCAGCCCCAGGGGTGGCGGAGAGACCCAGTACTTC
v_gene: TRBV7-9; j_gene: TRBJ2-3; abundance: -; d_gene: -; CDR3aa: CASRRGLSTDTQYF; CDR3nt: TGTGCCAGCAGACGGGGACTCAGCACAGATACGCAGTATTTT
v_gene: TRBV10-3; j_gene: TRBJ2-5; abundance: -; d_gene: TRBD1; CDR3aa: CAISGPGTGVQETQYF; CDR3nt: TGTGCCATCAGTGGGCCCGGGACAGGGGTTCAAGAGACCCAGTACTTC
v_gene: TRBV10-3; j_gene: TRBJ1-5; abundance: few; d_gene: -; CDR3aa: CATAAAGGNQPQHF; CDR3nt: TGTGCCACGGCGGCCGCAGGGGGCAATCAGCCCCAGCATTTT
v_gene: TRBV12-3/TRBV12-4; j_gene: TRBJ1-5; abundance: -; d_gene: -; CDR3aa: CASSFEGNQPQHF; CDR3nt: TGTGCCAGCAGCTTTGAGGGTAATCAGCCCCAGCATTTT
v_gene: TRBV7-8; j_gene: TRBJ1-5; abundance: few; d_gene: -; CDR3aa: CASSLLTGGPQHF; CDR3nt: TGTGCCAGCAGCTTACTTACGGGCGGGCCCCAGCATTTT
v_gene: TRBV20-1; j_gene: TRBJ1-2; abundance: -; d_gene: TRBD1; CDR3aa: CSAPQTGYYGYTF; CDR3nt: TGCAGTGCTCCCCAGACAGGGTACTATGGCTACACCTTC
v_gene: TRBV29-1; j_gene: TRBJ2-7; abundance: few; d_gene: -; CDR3aa: CSVTTYPYEQYF; CDR3nt: TGCAGCGTTACAACCTATCCCTACGAGCAGTACTTC
v_gene: TRBV4-3; j_gene: TRBJ2-5; abundance: -; d_gene: TRBD1; CDR3aa: CASSQETGEVETQYF; CDR3nt: TGCGCCAGCAGCCAAGAGACAGGGGAGGTCGAGACCCAGTACTTC
v_gene: TRBV5-8; j_gene: TRBJ2-2; abundance: once; d_gene: TRBD2; CDR3aa: CASSSGRVSHTGELFF; CDR3nt: TGTGCCAGCAGCTCAGGGAGGGTCAGCCACACCGGGGAGCTGTTTTTT
v_gene: TRBV29-1; j_gene: TRBJ2-4; abundance: -; d_gene: -; CDR3aa: CSVEGRGNIQYF; CDR3nt: TGCAGCGTTGAAGGCAGGGGAAACATTCAGTACTTC
v_gene: TRBV6-5; j_gene: TRBJ2-5; abundance: once; d_gene: TRBD1; CDR3aa: CASSRQGIGLGETQYF; CDR3nt: TGTGCCAGCAGCCGACAGGGGATAGGTTTGGGAGAGACCCAGTACTTC
v_gene: TRBV7-2; j_gene: TRBJ1-1; abundance: -; d_gene: -; CDR3aa: CASSPDRGWGPWAFF; CDR3nt: TGTGCCAGCAGCCCGGACCGGGGGTGGGGGCCCTGGGCTTTCTTT
v_gene: TRBV4-1; j_gene: TRBJ2-1; abundance: -; d_gene: -; CDR3aa: CASSQQHTGGNEQFF; CDR3nt: TGCGCCAGCAGCCAACAACATACAGGCGGCAATGAGCAGTTCTTC
v_gene: TRBV2; j_gene: TRBJ2-2; abundance: few; d_gene: -; CDR3aa: CASPEGDRTNTGELFF; CDR3nt: TGTGCCAGCCCCGAGGGGGACCGAACGAACACCGGGGAGCTGTTTTTT
v_gene: TRBV3-1; j_gene: TRBJ2-5; abundance: few; d_gene: -; CDR3aa: CASVPSGQETQYF; CDR3nt: TGTGCCAGCGTCCCGTCGGGTCAAGAGACCCAGTACTTC
v_gene: TRBV7-6; j_gene: TRBJ2-1; abundance: -; d_gene: -; CDR3aa: CASSLQVGERYNEQFF; CDR3nt: TGTGCCAGCAGCTTACAAGTGGGCGAACGATACAATGAGCAGTTCTTC
v_gene: TRBV5-1; j_gene: TRBJ1-1; abundance: many; d_gene: TRBD1; CDR3aa: CASSRDGQGATEAFF; CDR3nt: TGCGCCAGCAGCCGCGATGGACAGGGGGCTACTGAAGCTTTCTTT
v_gene: TRBV7-3; j_gene: TRBJ2-2; abundance: many; d_gene: -; CDR3aa: CASSLMGRNTGELFF; CDR3nt: TGTGCCAGCAGCTTAATGGGGCGTAACACCGGGGAGCTGTTTTTT
v_gene: TRBV5-1; j_gene: TRBJ2-3; abundance: -; d_gene: -; CDR3aa: CASGVAVDTQYF; CDR3nt: TGCGCCAGCGGGGTGGCCGTCGATACGCAGTATTTT
v_gene: TRBV6-5; j_gene: TRBJ2-2; abundance: many; d_gene: TRBD2; CDR3aa: CASSISGVRELFF; CDR3nt: TGTGCCAGCAGTATAAGCGGGGTTAGGGAGCTGTTTTTT
v_gene: TRBV4-3; j_gene: TRBJ1-1; abundance: -; d_gene: -; CDR3aa: CASSQASVNTEAFF; CDR3nt: TGCGCCAGCAGCCAAGCGTCAGTGAACACTGAAGCTTTCTTT
v_gene: TRBV6-5; j_gene: TRBJ2-3; abundance: -; d_gene: -; CDR3aa: CASSIPGTGRDTQYF; CDR3nt: TGTGCCAGCAGTATCCCCGGGACTGGTAGAGATACGCAGTATTTT
v_gene: TRBV6-5; j_gene: TRBJ1-2; abundance: -; d_gene: -; CDR3aa: CASSYSPLPSNYGYTF; CDR3nt: TGTGCCAGCAGTTACTCGCCACTCCCCTCTAACTATGGCTACACCTTC
v_gene: TRBV5-1; j_gene: TRBJ1-5; abundance: -; d_gene: -; CDR3aa: CASSTGRENQPQHF; CDR3nt: TGCGCCAGCAGCACGGGACGGGAGAATCAGCCCCAGCATTTT
v_gene: TRBV18; j_gene: TRBJ2-2; abundance: -; d_gene: TRBD1; CDR3aa: CASSSGQRNTGELFF; CDR3nt: TGTGCCAGCTCATCGGGACAGAGAAACACCGGGGAGCTGTTTTTT
v_gene: TRBV7-9; j_gene: TRBJ1-5; abundance: few; d_gene: -; CDR3aa: CASSLQSQPQHF; CDR3nt: TGTGCCAGCAGCTTACAGTCTCAGCCCCAGCATTTT
v_gene: TRBV2; j_gene: TRBJ1-2; abundance: -; d_gene: -; CDR3aa: CASSESSRGMYYGYTF; CDR3nt: TGTGCCAGCAGTGAAAGTTCGCGGGGCATGTACTATGGCTACACCTTC
v_gene: TRBV23-1; j_gene: TRBJ1-1; abundance: -; d_gene: -; CDR3aa: CASSQSGGGTEAFF; CDR3nt: TGCGCCAGCAGTCAATCGGGCGGGGGCACTGAAGCTTTCTTT
v_gene: TRBV7-2; j_gene: TRBJ2-3; abundance: many; d_gene: -; CDR3aa: CASSFTGYTDTQYF; CDR3nt: TGTGCCAGCAGCTTTACAGGGTACACAGATACGCAGTATTTT
v_gene: TRBV6-1; j_gene: TRBJ2-6; abundance: -; d_gene: -; CDR3aa: CASTTGPGANVLTF; CDR3nt: TGTGCCAGCACCACAGGGCCTGGGGCCAACGTCCTGACTTTC